This TCR beta chain came from a study of CD8 T cells in ankylosing spondylitis. Germline values: CDR1 MNHNS, CDR2 SASEGT. The CDR3 has 15 amino acids. V lost 5 bases, J lost 5 bases, and 11 bases stayed unmatched. Note on this clonotype: Its antigen is still unknown.

TCRdb reanalysed the 5' RACE reads using MiXCR and keeps one entry per CDR3 protein. Altogether about 200,000 distinct CDR3 sequences are present, 13% being singletons, with the ten largest covering about 15%. Points from the study as a whole: A TCR beta motif made of several highly homologous variants seemed typical of ankylosing spondylitis blood. Peripheral blood held disease-linked clones only at relatively low frequency, and these were CD8+. Disease-linked clones reportedly concentrated significantly in matched ankylosing spondylitis synovial fluid.

This chain links TRBV6-1 with TRBJ2-5; 7 nucleotides align to TRBD1. Sequencing input: blood, either unsorted or a sorted T cell fraction (not recorded which). This sequence originates from a male donor with ankylosing spondylitis or in good health (not recorded which). CDR3 bases: TGTGCCAGCAGTCCCGGGACAGCTCACTGGGAGACCCAGTACTTC. It yields the protein CASSPGTAHWETQYF.